Presented here are 9 T cell receptor beta chains from one specimen sequenced in a study of cytomegalovirus exposure and HLA in healthy donors. Clones were sequenced by immunoSEQ multiplex PCR, and TCRdb holds only the in-frame ones, with some missing. Here the sample spans 110,000 to 150,000 clones, about 89% being singletons. Sequenced material: PBMCs. These receptors all stem from a young man in good health and CMV-seronegative.

Only one count was recorded for this clone. This rearrangement joins TRBV2 to TRBJ1-4, with 9 positions matching TRBD1. J lost 8 bases, V lost 8 bases, and 18 bases had no gene match. Per the germline V gene, CDR1 is SNHLY and CDR2 is FYNNEI. The CDR3 is made up of 17 amino acids. CDR3 amino acids: CASGPVGQGAVGEKLFF. The CDR3 nucleotides read TGTGCCAGCGGGCCGGTGGGACAGGGAGCGGTGGGAGAAAAACTGTTTTTT.

The chain employs TRBV4-3 and TRBJ1-4, with no clear D. V lost 0 bases and J lost 4, with 9 bases in between. Germline V gives CDR1 LGHNA, CDR2 YSLEER. CDR3 length equals 15 residues. The chain's CDR3 is CASSQDLGFNEKLFF. The CDR3, as DNA: TGCGCCAGCAGCCAAGATCTCGGGTTTAATGAAAAACTGTTTTTT.

The sample holds one count of this clone. The rearrangement joins TRBV5-8 to TRBJ2-7, with D unclear. V lost 2 bases and J lost 4, with 10 bases in between. The V gene's germline CDR1 is SGHTS and CDR2 YDEGEE. CDR3 size: 13 residues. The CDR3 loop is CASSFAAAYEQYV. The CDR3 DNA sequence: TGTGCCAGCAGCTTTGCGGCGGCATACGAGCAGTACGTC.

The genes are TRBV19 and TRBJ2-4; D gene ambiguous. The CDR3 totals 20 residues. V dropped 5 bases and J dropped 3 bases, with 29 bases sitting between them. The V gene's germline CDR1 is LNHDA and CDR2 SQIVND (reference sequence). The CDR3 DNA reads as TGTGCCAGTAGTTCACAACGTGTCGAATGGGCTAATACCGACAAAAACATTCAGTACTTC. As protein: CASSSQRVEWANTDKNIQYF.

The gene calls are TRBV14 and TRBJ2-5; D unresolved. Per the germline V gene, CDR1 is SGHDN and CDR2 is FVKESK. This CDR3 region has 15 residues. Between the trimmed V and J ends, which lost 0 bases and 1 base, there was a span of 9 bases. CDR3 amino acids: CASSQEFSLQETQYF. The DNA for the CDR3 is TGTGCCAGCAGCCAAGAATTCTCCCTCCAAGAGACCCAGTACTTC. The complete variable domain, with remaining parts taken from reference TRBV14 and TRBJ2-5, reads EAGVTQFPSHSVIEKGQTVTLRCDPISGHDNLYWYRRVMGKEIKFLLHFVKESKQDESGMPNNRFLAERTGGTYSTLKVQPAELEDSGVYFCASSQEFSLQETQYFGPGTRLLVL.

CDR3 DNA: TGTGCCAGCAAGTCAGGGCCCAACTATGGCTACACCTTC. This encodes CASKSGPNYGYTF. The chain carries TRBV5-6 and TRBJ1-2, with a possible D match to TRBD1 (5 bases). The CDR3 runs to 13 residues. The V end lost 6 bases, the J end lost 2 bases, and 11 bases lay between the germline ends. Germline CDR1 SGHDT, CDR2 YYEEEE.

V and J are TRBV11-2 and TRBJ2-4; maybe TRBD2 (6 bases). Germline V CDR1 and CDR2: SGHAT, FQNNGV. Trimming shortened V by 1 base and J by 5 bases, and 6 bases separated the two germline ends. This CDR3 contains 13 residues. The CDR3 coding sequence is TGTGCCAGCAGCTTAGGGAGGGAAAACATTCAGTACTTC. This translates into CASSLGRENIQYF.

This clone was observed once. The chain is built from TRBV5-1 and TRBJ1-2, with TRBD1 matching 7 bases. Germline V gene lookup returns CDR1 SGHRS and CDR2 YFSETQ. Germline trimming cut 0 bases from V and 6 bases from J; bases unmatched to any gene: 8. The CDR3 loop spans 15 amino acids. CDR3 nucleotide sequence: TGCGCCAGCAGCTTGGCCCAACCGGGACAGAATGGCTACACCTTC. It encodes CASSLAQPGQNGYTF.

The chain recombines TRBV5-6 with TRBJ2-7, with 8 bases fitting TRBD1. The CDR3 contains 15 residues. The ends lost 4 bases at V and 4 bases at J; junction bases unmatched: 10. Germline CDR1 reads SGHDT; CDR2 reads YYEEEE. The CDR3 region is CASSPGQGRRYEQYV. In DNA form, the CDR3 reads TGTGCCAGCAGCCCTGGACAGGGAAGGAGGTACGAGCAGTACGTC.